These 9 T cell receptor beta chains originate from one sample sequenced in a study of somatic mutations in cytotoxic T cells in rheumatoid arthritis (dated by TCRdb to about 2017). The library was generated by the immunoSEQ multiplex PCR assay. The table was pulled from immuneACCESS by TCRdb, which kept in-frame rearrangements only. Such tables lose some clones; where checked, under half of the loss comes from unresolved V genes, and the rest has no known cause. Recorded for this sample are 13,000 to 15,000 clones; approximately 80% of them occurred a single time. Roughly 7.4% of the sample goes to the ten largest clones. Sequencing was carried out using CD8+ T cells sorted from blood. The source of these receptors is an adult with rheumatoid arthritis.

This chain uses TRBV6-1 with TRBJ2-5, with TRBD1 identical over 7 bases. The last part of the DNA fits TRBJ2-7 better; the J call may be wrong. Germline CDR1 is MNHNS and CDR2 is SASEGT. The CDR3 extends over 14 amino acids. CDR3 coding DNA: TGTGCCAGCAGTGGGGGACAGAGATTTGGCGAGCAGTACTTC. Encoded protein: CASSGGQRFGEQYF.

In DNA, the CDR3 is TGTGCCAGCAGCTTGGGACACGCAACAACTAATGAAAAACTGTTTTTT. Translating it yields CASSLGHATTNEKLFF. J is TRBJ1-4 and V is TRBV11-2, with a tentative D call TRBD1 (6 bases). V was clipped by 3 bases and J by 0 bases, with 11 bases between them. The CDR3 runs to 16 residues. CDR1 and CDR2 from the germline V gene are SGHAT and FQNNGV.

This clone was seen only a few times. The V call is TRBV6-1, the J call TRBJ1-6, with TRBD1 matching over 7 bases. This CDR3 spans 18 amino acids. Germline CDR1 and CDR2: MNHNS and SASEGT. Trimming at V came to 2 bases and at J to 6 bases, leaving 13 bases not matched to a gene. In nucleotides, the CDR3 is TGTGCCAGCAGTGAATTGGGGACAGTAATGGGGGTTAATTCACCCCTCCACTTT. Encoded protein: CASSELGTVMGVNSPLHF.

This chain uses TRBV4-1 with TRBJ1-5; D might be TRBD1 (5 bases). The germline gives CDR1 MGHRA, CDR2 YSYEKL. Between the trimmed V and J ends, which lost 3 bases and 9 bases, there was a span of 18 bases. The CDR3 length is 15 residues. DNA of the CDR3: TGCGCCAGCAGCCAGGTCCGGGACCCGAAGGTGCCCCAGCATTTT. This translates into CASSQVRDPKVPQHF.

This chain connects TRBV11-2 to TRBJ2-7; 9 bases are shared with TRBD2. CDR1 and CDR2 from the germline V gene are SGHAT and FQNNGV. There are 16 residues in the CDR3. V lost 4 bases to trimming and J lost 6 bases; unmatched junction nucleotides: 13. The chain's CDR3 is CASSSGPSGGRSEQYF. The CDR3 DNA reads as TGTGCCAGCAGCTCCGGGCCAAGCGGGGGGCGAAGCGAGCAGTACTTC.

The chain uses TRBV9 and TRBJ2-3, with 11 bases lining up with TRBD2. Germline CDR1 SGDLS, CDR2 YYNGEE. The CDR3 runs 15 residues. After removal of 3 bases from V and 3 bases from J, the junction contained 3 bases not matched to a gene. CDR3 nucleotides: TGTGCCAGCAGCGGGACTAGCGGGTTTACAGATACGCAGTATTTT. Translating it yields CASSGTSGFTDTQYF. The full variable domain, completed using reference TRBV9 and TRBJ2-3, is DSGVTQTPKHLITATGQRVTLRCSPRSGDLSVYWYQQSLDQGLQFLIQYYNGEERAKGNILERFSAQQFPDLHSELNLSSLELGDSALYFCASSGTSGFTDTQYFGPGTRLTVL.

The V and J genes are TRBV9 and TRBJ1-2; the D gene is possibly TRBD1 (5 bases). From germline, CDR1 is SGDLS and CDR2 YYNGEE. CDR3 length equals 12 residues. Trimming shortened V by 3 bases and J by 6 bases, and 9 bases separated the two germline ends. CDR3 nucleotide sequence: TGTGCCAGCAGCGGGCAGGGCGATGGCTACACCTTC. Translated: CASSGQGDGYTF.

This clone was seen once. The rearrangement links TRBV13 to TRBJ1-4, with D perhaps TRBD1 (6 bases). V was trimmed by 0 bases and J by 12 bases, leaving 8 bases between them. The CDR3 runs 12 residues. Germline V gene data show CDR1 as PRHDT and CDR2 as FYEKMQ (reference sequence). The CDR3: CASSLGNRELFF. CDR3 in DNA: TGTGCCAGCAGCTTAGGGAACAGGGAACTGTTTTTT.

There are a few counts of this clone. V usage is TRBV10-1 and J usage is TRBJ2-2; D ambiguous. Per the germline V gene, CDR1 is WNHNN and CDR2 is SYGVQD (reference sequence). Trimming cost V 6 bases and J 11 bases, with 13 bases left between them. CDR3 length: 12 residues. As DNA, the CDR3 is TGCGCCAGCAGAGGGTCTCCGGCCGAGCTGTTTTTT. Amino acid sequence: CASRGSPAELFF.